This section outlines one TCR beta chain sequence together with its context. Antigen unknown. This record comes from a study of response to subunit inactivated influenza vaccine. TCRdb re-called the RT-PCR reads with MiXCR, one entry per CDR3 protein. The table has over 650,000 distinct CDR3 sequences, roughly 20% seen once; the top ten hold 11%. V lost 5 bases and J lost 5, with 15 bases in between. The CDR3 is 14 residues long. Germline CDR1 SGHVS, CDR2 FQNEAQ. Study observations and caveats: Authors suggested each seasonal influenza vaccination recruits few new T cells.

The material sequenced was PBMCs from blood, taken around 5 days after vaccination. This chain joins TRBV7-8 and TRBJ2-5; D is uncertain. The source of this sequence is a man aged 45-65 years who received an inactivated influenza vaccine. Here the CDR3 DNA reads TGTGCCAGCAGCGCTAATGGGGTGCGGGAGACCCAGTACTTC. It codes for CASSANGVRETQYF.